These 3 T cell receptor beta chains originate from one sample sequenced in a study of blood T cells in healthy people across ages. The second PCR ran about 6 to 11 cycles with a sample-barcoded 5' primer and J-beta primers. TCRdb re-called the 5' RACE reads with MiXCR, one entry per CDR3 protein. The repertoire consists of around 800,000 distinct CDR3 sequences, with roughly 24% occurring once and the leading ten covering around 3%. Another study also made use of these data, one on T cells of mothers and their children.

The sequenced sample was blood. All receptors come from a boy aged 5-17 years in good health.

This clonotype was recorded a few times. The V gene is TRBV20-1, the J gene TRBJ2-5; TRBD2 is a possible D gene (7 bases). V was shortened by 6 bases and J by 2 bases, with 16 bases between the two germline ends. Germline CDR1 reads DFQATT; CDR2 reads SNEGSKA (reference sequence). This CDR3 is built from 14 residues. CDR3 loop: CSAKRGGGQETQYF. The CDR3 DNA is TGCAGTGCAAAGCGCGGGGGCGGGCAAGAGACCCAGTACTTC.

Regarding this clonotype: No conserved phenylalanine or tryptophan ends this CDR3, so it is likely a read error. This chain connects TRBV12-3 or TRBV12-4 to TRBJ2-5; D could derive from TRBD1 or TRBD2 (5 bases each). The V end lost 3 bases, the J end lost 3 bases, and 11 bases lay between the germline ends. The CDR3 has 14 amino acids. In DNA form, the CDR3 reads TGTGCCAGCAGTTTTTATGGGACGGAAGAGACCCAGTACTTG. It translates to CASSFYGTEETQYL.

V usage is TRBV4-3 and J usage is TRBJ2-5; 10 bases are shared with TRBD1. The J call may be in error: the DNA end matches TRBJ2-7 better. This CDR3 is 15 amino acids long. Germline V CDR1 and CDR2: LGHNA, YSLEER. The CDR3 region is CASSQEGDRGDEQYF. CDR3 nucleotides: TGCGCCAGCAGCCAAGAGGGGGACAGGGGCGACGAGCAGTACTTC.